This TCR beta chain was obtained from a study of blood T cell repertoires in COVID-19. On the study more broadly: Sources were T cells, B-cell-depleted T cells, or PBMCs; the material itself was cDNA or gDNA.

The method was immunoSEQ multiplex PCR; TCRdb's version includes in-frame clones alone and lacks a portion of them. The sample has about 100,000 clones; approximately 86% are singletons. The ends were cut back, 5 bases at V and 3 bases at J, with 11 bases in the middle. The germline V gene encodes CDR1 KGHSH and CDR2 LQKENI. This CDR3 contains 14 residues. Sequencing input: peripheral blood. The chain recombines TRBV18 with TRBJ1-3, with unresolved D. This receptor was taken from a man aged 45 to 65 with active or convalescent COVID-19. CDR3 loop: CASSTTEVGNTIYF. In nucleotides, the CDR3 is TGTGCCAGCTCAACCACTGAGGTTGGAAACACCATATATTTT.